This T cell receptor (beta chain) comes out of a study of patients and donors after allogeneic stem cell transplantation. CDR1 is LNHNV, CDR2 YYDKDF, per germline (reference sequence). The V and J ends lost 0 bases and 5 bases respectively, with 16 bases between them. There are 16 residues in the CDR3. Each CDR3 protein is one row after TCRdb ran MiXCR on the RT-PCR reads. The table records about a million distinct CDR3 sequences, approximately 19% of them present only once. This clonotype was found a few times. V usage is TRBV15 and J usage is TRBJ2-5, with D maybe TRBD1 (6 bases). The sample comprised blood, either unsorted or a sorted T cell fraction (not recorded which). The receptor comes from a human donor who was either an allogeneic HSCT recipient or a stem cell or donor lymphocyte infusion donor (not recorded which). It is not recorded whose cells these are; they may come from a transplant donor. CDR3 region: CATSRDSGLGAETQYF. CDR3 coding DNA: TGTGCCACCAGCAGAGATTCAGGACTGGGGGCTGAGACCCAGTACTTC.